The 9 T cell receptor beta chains reported below all come from one sample, sequenced in a study of blood T cells in healthy people across ages. A second about 6 to 12 cycle PCR used barcoded and J-beta primers. One entry per CDR3 protein results from TCRdb running MiXCR on the 5' RACE reads. The table lists some 1.8 million distinct CDR3 sequences, roughly 43% of them singletons. Specimen: blood. These receptors all come from a human donor in good health.

This clonotype was observed many times. The gene calls are TRBV29-1 and TRBJ2-1; 8 positions agree with TRBD2. Germline V gene data show CDR1 as SQVTM and CDR2 as ANQGSEA. The V gene end was trimmed by 6 bases and the J gene end by 4 bases; junction bases not matched to a gene: 5. The CDR3 is 13 amino acids. The CDR3 sequence: CSVRGRIYNEQFF. CDR3 sequence (DNA): TGCAGCGTCCGCGGGAGGATTTACAATGAGCAGTTCTTC.

This chain connects TRBV10-3 to TRBJ2-5; no clear D. The germline V gene has CDR1 ENHRY and CDR2 SYGVKD. V lost 3 bases, J lost 0 bases, and 11 bases lay in between. The CDR3 is made up of 15 amino acids. In nucleotides, the CDR3 is TGTGCCATCAGTGATAAGCAGGATTACCAAGAGACCCAGTACTTC. Amino acids: CAISDKQDYQETQYF.

This clonotype was seen more than once but under ten times. The chain has TRBV7-9 and TRBJ2-1; no clear D. CDR3 size: 12 residues. Trimming shortened V by 3 bases and J by 15 bases, and 15 bases separated the two germline ends. The germline gives CDR1 SEHNR, CDR2 FQNEAQ (reference sequence). CDR3 DNA sequence: TGTGCCAGCAGCTTCAGACTGGATACAGTGTTCTTC. Its protein is CASSFRLDTVFF.

This clonotype was observed once. The chain is built from TRBV30 and TRBJ1-5; no firm D call. This CDR3 spans 14 amino acids. V lost 0 bases, J lost 5 bases, and 11 bases lay in between. The germline V gene has CDR1 GTSNPN and CDR2 SVGIG (reference sequence). The chain's CDR3 is CAWSVARVHQPQHF. The CDR3 nucleotides read TGTGCCTGGAGTGTTGCTAGGGTCCATCAGCCCCAGCATTTT.

V and J are TRBV11-2 and TRBJ2-3, with 9 bases that match TRBD2. V was clipped by 6 bases and J by 2 bases; unmatched bases: 6. The CDR3 length is 15 residues. Germline V lookup: CDR1 SGHAT, CDR2 FQNNGV. The CDR3 nucleotides read TGTGCCAGCAGGCCGACTAGCGGATCCACAGATACGCAGTATTTT. Its protein product is CASRPTSGSTDTQYF. The variable domain in full, with the rest retrieved from reference TRBV11-2 and TRBJ2-3, is EAGVAQSPRYKIIEKRQSVAFWCNPISGHATLYWYQQILGQGPKLLIQFQNNGVVDDSQLPKDRFSAERLKGVDSTLKIQPAKLEDSAVYLCASRPTSGSTDTQYFGPGTRLTVL.

The V call is TRBV20-1, the J call TRBJ1-5; D is perhaps TRBD1 (6 bases). V was shortened by 3 bases and J by 1 base, with 25 bases between the two germline ends. The germline V gene encodes CDR1 DFQATT and CDR2 SNEGSKA (reference sequence). The CDR3 is 19 amino acids. The CDR3 loop reads CSASAPTRGGSSSNQPQHF. DNA for the CDR3: TGCAGTGCTAGCGCCCCCACTCGAGGGGGTAGCTCGAGCAATCAGCCCCAGCATTTT.

The chain joins TRBV12-3 or TRBV12-4 to TRBJ1-2; D is perhaps TRBD1 (5 bases). Trimming removed 3 bases at V and 9 bases at J, with 11 bases between. CDR3 length: 12 amino acids. This CDR3 reads CASSLEGIRYTF. CDR3 nucleotide sequence: TGTGCCAGCAGTTTGGAGGGGATACGCTACACCTTC.

The chain carries TRBV15 and TRBJ1-2; D gene uncertain. CDR3 size: 13 residues. Germline-derived CDR1 and CDR2 are LNHNV and YYDKDF (reference sequence). Trimming removed 6 bases from V and 2 bases from J, with 10 bases in between. The CDR3 region has the DNA TGTGCCACCAGTAAAGGGCAGAACTATGGCTACACCTTC. Protein product: CATSKGQNYGYTF.

The CDR3 here is CASSFFGQGSYEQYF. The CDR3 coding sequence is TGTGCCAGCAGCTTTTTTGGACAGGGGTCCTACGAGCAGTACTTC. This chain links TRBV7-2 with TRBJ2-7, with TRBD1 matching over 9 bases. The ends lost 3 bases at V and 1 base at J; junction bases unmatched: 4. The CDR3 has 15 residues. Germline V gene lookup returns CDR1 SGHTA and CDR2 FQGNSA.